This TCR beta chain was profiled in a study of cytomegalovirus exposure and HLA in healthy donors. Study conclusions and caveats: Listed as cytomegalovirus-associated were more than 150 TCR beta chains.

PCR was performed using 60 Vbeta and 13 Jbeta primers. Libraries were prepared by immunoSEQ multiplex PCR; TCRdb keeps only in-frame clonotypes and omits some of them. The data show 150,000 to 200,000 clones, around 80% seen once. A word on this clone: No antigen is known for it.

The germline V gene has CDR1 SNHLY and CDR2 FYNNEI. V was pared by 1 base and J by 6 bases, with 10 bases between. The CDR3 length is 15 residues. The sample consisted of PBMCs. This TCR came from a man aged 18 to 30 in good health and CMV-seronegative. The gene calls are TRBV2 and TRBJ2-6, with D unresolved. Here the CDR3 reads CASSEVRVMANVLTF. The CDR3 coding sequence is TGTGCCAGCAGTGAAGTACGGGTAATGGCCAACGTCCTGACTTTC.